Listed below are T cell receptor beta chains from one sample, sequenced in a study of cytomegalovirus exposure and HLA in healthy donors. Repertoires were generated with immunoSEQ multiplex PCR, while TCRdb's copy carries only in-frame clones and drops some. The repertoire table contains around 140,000 clones. Specimen: PBMCs. The receptors here all came from a male donor in good health and CMV-seronegative. Both conserved end residues are part of each CDR3. The D gene is left open where the match is weak.

TRBV4-2	TRBJ2-7	TRBD1	CASSPGTGTSYEQYF	TGTGCCAGCAGCCCGGGGACAGGGACTTCCTACGAGCAGTACTTC
TRBV5-1	TRBJ2-5	-	CASSFSAGQETQYF	TGCGCCAGCAGCTTTTCGGCCGGGCAAGAGACCCAGTACTTC
TRBV19	TRBJ2-3	-	CASSITGTDTQYF	TGTGCCAGTAGTATTACAGGCACAGATACGCAGTATTTT
TRBV11-2	TRBJ1-1	-	CASSSGTRGEAFF	TGTGCCAGCAGCTCCGGGACACGGGGTGAAGCTTTCTTT
TRBV6-1	TRBJ2-7	-	CASRETLGNEQYF	TGTGCCAGCAGAGAGACCCTCGGGAACGAGCAGTACTTC
TRBV5-1	TRBJ2-1	TRBD1	CASSPQRTGFNEQFF	TGCGCCAGCAGCCCCCAAAGGACAGGGTTCAATGAGCAGTTCTTC
TRBV7-3	TRBJ1-1	-	CASSLSVGARAEAFF	TGTGCCAGCAGCTTATCCGTTGGGGCACGGGCTGAAGCTTTCTTT
TRBV7-2	TRBJ1-5	TRBD1	CASSVTGGGQPQHF	TGTGCCAGCAGCGTTACAGGGGGCGGTCAGCCCCAGCATTTT
TRBV6-1	TRBJ2-5	TRBD2	CASRREPGTQETQYF	TGTGCCAGCAGGCGGGAGCCGGGCACTCAAGAGACCCAGTACTTC
TRBV6-5	TRBJ2-7	-	CASSTLQGHAYEQYF	TGTGCCAGCAGTACCTTACAGGGACACGCCTACGAGCAGTACTTC
TRBV28	TRBJ1-1	TRBD1	CASSAPGQGSEAFF	TGTGCCAGCAGTGCCCCGGGACAGGGGTCTGAAGCTTTCTTT
TRBV7-7	TRBJ2-2	TRBD1	CASSLTGAGRELFF	TGTGCTAGCAGCTTAACAGGGGCTGGTCGGGAGCTGTTTTTT
TRBV28	TRBJ1-6	-	CASTRGQINSPLHF	TGTGCCAGCACCCGTGGACAGATTAATTCACCCCTCCACTTT
TRBV19	TRBJ2-7	-	CASSIDPDRPYEQYF	TGTGCCAGTAGTATAGATCCCGACAGGCCCTACGAGCAGTACTTC
TRBV5-5	TRBJ1-1	-	CASSLGAGYGTEAFF	TGTGCCAGCAGCTTGGGGGCAGGGTATGGCACTGAAGCTTTCTTT
TRBV10-1	TRBJ1-1	TRBD1	CASSTGQGNTEAFF	TGCGCCAGCAGCACGGGACAGGGGAACACTGAAGCTTTCTTT
TRBV7-9	TRBJ2-3	TRBD1	CASSLRGQGADTQYF	TGTGCCAGCAGCTTAAGGGGACAGGGGGCAGATACGCAGTATTTT
TRBV15	TRBJ2-4	-	CATSVWEGVKNIQYF	TGTGCCACCAGCGTATGGGAGGGGGTAAAAAACATTCAGTACTTC
TRBV4-2	TRBJ1-6	-	CASSQDTTPLHF	TGTGCCAGCAGCCAAGATACTACACCCCTCCACTTT
TRBV9	TRBJ2-7	-	CASSVGSSSYEQYF	TGTGCCAGCAGCGTAGGCTCGAGCTCCTACGAGCAGTACTTC
TRBV18	TRBJ1-5	-	CASSLSGHGNQPQHF	TGTGCCAGCTCACTTTCGGGACACGGCAATCAGCCCCAGCATTTT
TRBV4-3	TRBJ1-4	TRBD1	CASSQTGAGEKLFF	TGCGCCAGCAGCCAAACAGGGGCGGGGGAAAAACTGTTTTTT
TRBV7-2	TRBJ2-7	TRBD2	CASSSSGSPEQYF	TGTGCCAGCAGCTCGAGCGGGAGCCCCGAGCAGTACTTC
TRBV6-6	TRBJ1-1	-	CASSLSAEAFF	TGTGCCAGCAGTTTGAGTGCTGAAGCTTTCTTT
TRBV28	TRBJ1-1	TRBD1	CASRSRQGAGTEAFF	TGTGCCAGCAGGTCCCGACAGGGGGCTGGTACTGAAGCTTTCTTT
TRBV25-1	TRBJ1-3	-	CASREEGFWGNTIYF	TGTGCCAGCAGAGAGGAGGGATTTTGGGGAAACACCATATATTTT
TRBV4-2	TRBJ1-5	-	CASSRLGQGSPVGQPQHF	TGTGCCAGCAGCCGACTGGGGCAGGGGAGCCCGGTCGGTCAGCCCCAGCATTTT
TRBV30	TRBJ1-1	-	CAWNGLNTEAFF	TGTGCCTGGAACGGGTTGAACACTGAAGCTTTCTTT
TRBV30	TRBJ2-7	TRBD1	CACGTGGNEQYF	TGTGCCTGTGGGACAGGGGGCAACGAGCAGTACTTC
TRBV7-7	TRBJ2-2	TRBD1	CASSRQGANTGELFF	TGTGCTAGCAGCCGACAGGGGGCGAACACCGGGGAGCTGTTTTTT
TRBV27	TRBJ2-1	-	CASSLPSGNEQFF	TGTGCCAGCAGTTTACCCTCAGGGAATGAGCAGTTCTTC
TRBV30	TRBJ2-7	TRBD2	CAWSEGLGGKQYF	TGTGCCTGGAGTGAGGGACTAGGAGGCAAGCAGTACTTC
TRBV7-6	TRBJ2-7	-	CASSLGDNEQYF	TGTGCCAGCAGCTTAGGAGACAACGAGCAGTACTTC
TRBV7-9	TRBJ2-7	TRBD1	CASSFGRDRGLRGVIEQYF	TGTGCCAGCAGCTTCGGCCGGGACAGGGGATTAAGAGGAGTGATCGAGCAGTACTTC
TRBV27	TRBJ1-5	-	CASSLSFFQPQHF	TGTGCCAGCAGTTTGAGTTTCTTCCAGCCCCAGCATTTT
TRBV7-2	TRBJ2-7	-	CASSLSYEQYF	TGTGCCAGCAGCCTCTCCTACGAGCAGTACTTC
TRBV9	TRBJ2-2	TRBD1	CASSVATGTAANTGELFF	TGTGCCAGCAGCGTAGCTACGGGGACAGCTGCGAACACCGGGGAGCTGTTTTTT
TRBV9	TRBJ1-1	-	CASSVYSGNTEAFF	TGTGCCAGCAGCGTATATTCAGGGAACACTGAAGCTTTCTTT
TRBV28	TRBJ2-7	-	CASSWAGTLDYEQYF	TGTGCCAGCAGCTGGGCTGGGACACTTGACTACGAGCAGTACTTC
TRBV5-1	TRBJ1-1	-	CASRLSGEMNTEAFF	TGCGCCAGCAGATTGTCAGGGGAGATGAACACTGAAGCTTTCTTT
TRBV28	TRBJ1-1	-	CASRLSTEAFF	TGTGCCAGCAGGTTGAGCACTGAAGCTTTCTTT
TRBV7-2	TRBJ1-1	-	CASSPQDRMNTEAFF	TGTGCCAGCAGCCCACAGGACAGAATGAACACTGAAGCTTTCTTT
TRBV28	TRBJ2-2	-	CASVRGDGELFF	TGTGCCAGCGTAAGAGGTGACGGGGAGCTGTTTTTT
TRBV18	TRBJ2-7	-	CASSPSGENEQYF	TGTGCCAGCTCACCATCGGGTGAGAACGAGCAGTACTTC
TRBV29-1	TRBJ1-2	TRBD1	CAAGGTYGYTF	TGCGCCGCAGGGGGAACCTATGGCTACACCTTC
TRBV7-9	TRBJ2-7	-	CASSSRGSYEQYF	TGTGCCAGCAGCTCGAGGGGGTCCTACGAGCAGTACTTC
TRBV7-2	TRBJ2-7	TRBD1	CASSSGQGAYEQYF	TGTGCCAGCAGCTCCGGACAGGGGGCCTACGAGCAGTACTTC
TRBV25-1	TRBJ1-2	-	CASSPWAGMHGYTF	TGTGCCAGCAGCCCGTGGGCAGGGATGCACGGCTACACCTTC
TRBV5-6	TRBJ1-6	-	CASSPGLDSPLHF	TGTGCCAGCAGCCCAGGATTGGATTCACCCCTCCACTTT
TRBV5-1	TRBJ2-7	TRBD1	CASSLEGTGVEQYF	TGCGCCAGCAGCTTGGAAGGGACAGGGGTCGAGCAGTACTTC
TRBV30	TRBJ2-7	TRBD1	CASRTGAYEQYF	TGTGCCTCTCGTACAGGGGCCTACGAGCAGTACTTC
TRBV19	TRBJ2-1	TRBD2	CASSQREEQFF	TGTGCCAGTAGCCAGCGGGAGGAACAGTTCTTC
TRBV28	TRBJ2-5	-	CASSLGHREETQYF	TGTGCCAGCAGTTTAGGTCATAGGGAGGAGACCCAGTACTTC
TRBV27	TRBJ1-5	-	CASSFLGGENQPQHF	TGTGCCAGCAGTTTCCTCGGGGGGGAGAATCAGCCCCAGCATTTT
TRBV7-3	TRBJ2-1	-	CASSLTRNNEQFF	TGTGCCAGCAGCTTAACGAGGAACAATGAGCAGTTCTTC